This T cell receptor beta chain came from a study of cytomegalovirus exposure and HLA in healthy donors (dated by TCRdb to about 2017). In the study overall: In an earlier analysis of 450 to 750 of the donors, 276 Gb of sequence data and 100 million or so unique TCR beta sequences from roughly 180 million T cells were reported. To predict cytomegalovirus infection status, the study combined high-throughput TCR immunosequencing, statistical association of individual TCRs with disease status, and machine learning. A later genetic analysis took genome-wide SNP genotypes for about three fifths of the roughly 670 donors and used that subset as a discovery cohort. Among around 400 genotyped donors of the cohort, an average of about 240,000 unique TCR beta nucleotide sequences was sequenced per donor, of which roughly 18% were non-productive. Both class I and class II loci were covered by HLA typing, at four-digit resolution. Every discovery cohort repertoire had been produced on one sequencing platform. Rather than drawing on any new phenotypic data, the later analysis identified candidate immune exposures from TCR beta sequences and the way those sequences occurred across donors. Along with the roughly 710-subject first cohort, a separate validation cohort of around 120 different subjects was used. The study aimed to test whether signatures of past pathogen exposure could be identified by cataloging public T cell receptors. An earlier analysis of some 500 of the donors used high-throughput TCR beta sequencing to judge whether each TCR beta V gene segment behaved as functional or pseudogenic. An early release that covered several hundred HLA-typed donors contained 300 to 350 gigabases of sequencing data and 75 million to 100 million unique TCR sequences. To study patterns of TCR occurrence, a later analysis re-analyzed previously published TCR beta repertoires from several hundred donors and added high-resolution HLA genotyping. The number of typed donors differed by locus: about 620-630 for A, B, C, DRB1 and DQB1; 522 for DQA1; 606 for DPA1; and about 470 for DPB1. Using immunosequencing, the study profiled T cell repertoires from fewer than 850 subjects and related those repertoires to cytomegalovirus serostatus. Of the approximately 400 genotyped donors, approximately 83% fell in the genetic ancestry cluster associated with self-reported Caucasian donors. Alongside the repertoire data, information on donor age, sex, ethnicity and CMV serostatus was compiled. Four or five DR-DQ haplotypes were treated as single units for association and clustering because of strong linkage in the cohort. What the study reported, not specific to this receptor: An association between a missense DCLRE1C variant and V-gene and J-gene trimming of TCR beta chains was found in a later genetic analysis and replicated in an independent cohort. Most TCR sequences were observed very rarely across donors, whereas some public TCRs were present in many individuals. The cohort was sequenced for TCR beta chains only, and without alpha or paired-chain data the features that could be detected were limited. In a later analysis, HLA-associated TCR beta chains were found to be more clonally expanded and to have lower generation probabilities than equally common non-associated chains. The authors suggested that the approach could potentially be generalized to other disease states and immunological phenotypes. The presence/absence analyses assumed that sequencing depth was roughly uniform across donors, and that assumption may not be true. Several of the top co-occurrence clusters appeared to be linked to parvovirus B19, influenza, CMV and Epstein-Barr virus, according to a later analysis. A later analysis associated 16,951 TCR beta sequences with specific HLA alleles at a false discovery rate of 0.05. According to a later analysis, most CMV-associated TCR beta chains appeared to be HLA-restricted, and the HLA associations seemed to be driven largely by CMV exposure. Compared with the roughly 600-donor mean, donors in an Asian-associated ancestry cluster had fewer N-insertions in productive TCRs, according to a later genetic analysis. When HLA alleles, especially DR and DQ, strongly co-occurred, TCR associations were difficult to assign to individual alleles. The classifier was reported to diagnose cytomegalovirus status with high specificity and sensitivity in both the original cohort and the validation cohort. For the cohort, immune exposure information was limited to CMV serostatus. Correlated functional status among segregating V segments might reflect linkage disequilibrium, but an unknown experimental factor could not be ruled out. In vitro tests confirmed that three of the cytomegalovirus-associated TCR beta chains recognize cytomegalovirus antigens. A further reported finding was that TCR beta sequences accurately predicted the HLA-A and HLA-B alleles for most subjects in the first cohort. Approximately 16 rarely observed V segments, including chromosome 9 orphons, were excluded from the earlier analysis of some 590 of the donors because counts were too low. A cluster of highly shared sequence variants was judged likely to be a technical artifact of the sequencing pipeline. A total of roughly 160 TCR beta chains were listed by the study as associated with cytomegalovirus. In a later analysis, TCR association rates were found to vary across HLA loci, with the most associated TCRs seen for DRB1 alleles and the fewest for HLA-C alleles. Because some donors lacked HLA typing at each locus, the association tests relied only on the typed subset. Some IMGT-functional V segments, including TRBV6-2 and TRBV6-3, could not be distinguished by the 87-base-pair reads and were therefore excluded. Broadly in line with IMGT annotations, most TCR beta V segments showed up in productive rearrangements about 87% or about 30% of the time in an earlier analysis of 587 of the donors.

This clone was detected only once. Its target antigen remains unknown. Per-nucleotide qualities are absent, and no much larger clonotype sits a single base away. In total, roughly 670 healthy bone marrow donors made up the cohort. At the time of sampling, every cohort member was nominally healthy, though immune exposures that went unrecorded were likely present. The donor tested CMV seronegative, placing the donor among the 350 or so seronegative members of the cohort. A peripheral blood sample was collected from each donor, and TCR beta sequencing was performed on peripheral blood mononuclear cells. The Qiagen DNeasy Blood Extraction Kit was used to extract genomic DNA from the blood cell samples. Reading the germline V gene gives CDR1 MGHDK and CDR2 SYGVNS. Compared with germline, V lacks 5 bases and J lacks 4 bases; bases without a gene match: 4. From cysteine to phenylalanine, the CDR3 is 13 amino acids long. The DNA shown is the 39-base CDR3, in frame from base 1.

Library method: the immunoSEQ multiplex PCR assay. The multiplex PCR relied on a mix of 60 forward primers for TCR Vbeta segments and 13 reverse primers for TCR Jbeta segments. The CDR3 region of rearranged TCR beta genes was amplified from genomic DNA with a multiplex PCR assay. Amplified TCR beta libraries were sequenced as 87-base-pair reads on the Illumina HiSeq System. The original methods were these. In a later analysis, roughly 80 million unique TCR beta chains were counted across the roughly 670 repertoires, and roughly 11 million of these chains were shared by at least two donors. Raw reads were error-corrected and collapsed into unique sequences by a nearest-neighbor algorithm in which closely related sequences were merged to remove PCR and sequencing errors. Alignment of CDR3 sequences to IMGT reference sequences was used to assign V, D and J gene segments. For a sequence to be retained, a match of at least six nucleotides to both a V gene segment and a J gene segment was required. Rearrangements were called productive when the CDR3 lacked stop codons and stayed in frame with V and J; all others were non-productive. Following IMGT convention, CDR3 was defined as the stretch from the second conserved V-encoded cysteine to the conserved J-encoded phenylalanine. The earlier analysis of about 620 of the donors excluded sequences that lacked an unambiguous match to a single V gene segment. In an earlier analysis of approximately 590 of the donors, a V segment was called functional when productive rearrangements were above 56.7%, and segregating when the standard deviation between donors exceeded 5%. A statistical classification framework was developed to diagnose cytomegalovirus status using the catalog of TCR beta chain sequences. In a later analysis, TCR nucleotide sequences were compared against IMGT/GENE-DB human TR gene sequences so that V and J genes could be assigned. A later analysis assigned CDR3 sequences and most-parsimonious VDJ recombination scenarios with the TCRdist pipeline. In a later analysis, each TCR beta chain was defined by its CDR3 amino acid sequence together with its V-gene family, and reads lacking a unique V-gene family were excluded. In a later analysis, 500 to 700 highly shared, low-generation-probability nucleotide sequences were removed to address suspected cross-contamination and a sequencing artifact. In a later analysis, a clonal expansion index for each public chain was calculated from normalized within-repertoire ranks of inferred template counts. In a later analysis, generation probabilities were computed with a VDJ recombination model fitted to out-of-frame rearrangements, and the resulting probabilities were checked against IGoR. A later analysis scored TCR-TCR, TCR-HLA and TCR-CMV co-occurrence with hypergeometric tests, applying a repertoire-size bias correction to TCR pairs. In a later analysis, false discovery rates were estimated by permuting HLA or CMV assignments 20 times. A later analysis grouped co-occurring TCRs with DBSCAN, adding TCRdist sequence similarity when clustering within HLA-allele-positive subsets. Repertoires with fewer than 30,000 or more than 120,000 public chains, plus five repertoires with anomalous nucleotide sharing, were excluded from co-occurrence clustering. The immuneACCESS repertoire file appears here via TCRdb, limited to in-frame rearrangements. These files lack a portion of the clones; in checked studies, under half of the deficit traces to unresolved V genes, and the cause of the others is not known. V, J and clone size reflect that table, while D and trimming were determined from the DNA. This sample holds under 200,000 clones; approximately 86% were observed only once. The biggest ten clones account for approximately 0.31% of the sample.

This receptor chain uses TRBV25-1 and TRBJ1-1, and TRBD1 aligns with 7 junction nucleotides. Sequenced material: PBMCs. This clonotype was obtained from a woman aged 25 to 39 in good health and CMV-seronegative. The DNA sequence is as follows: TGTGCCAGCAGTCCAGGGGGGTCCACTGAAGCTTTCTTT. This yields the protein CASSPGGSTEAFF.